These 5 T cell receptor beta chains came from one sample sequenced in a study of blood T cell repertoires in COVID-19. The assay was immunoSEQ multiplex PCR, and TCRdb's table has in-frame clones only and misses some. The sample shows roughly 180,000 clones, around four fifths of them seen only once. The material sequenced was PBMCs or T cells enriched from blood (not recorded which). Every receptor here comes from a woman in her fifties or sixties who had recovered from COVID-19.

CDR3 in amino acids: CAWSVPSSNQPQHF. For the CDR3, the DNA is TGTGCCTGGAGTGTACCGAGTAGCAATCAGCCCCAGCATTTT. The V call is TRBV30, the J call TRBJ1-5, with D unclear. V lost 0 bases to trimming and J lost 0 bases, with 6 bases between them. The CDR3 covers 14 residues. From germline, CDR1 is GTSNPN and CDR2 SVGIG (reference sequence).

The chain couples TRBV7-3 to TRBJ1-1; the match to TRBD1 covers 8 bases. Looked up from germline, CDR1 is SGHTA and CDR2 is FQGTGA. This CDR3 region has 15 residues. V was pared by 5 bases and J by 8 bases, with 13 bases of the junction left unmatched. The CDR3 bases are TGTGCCAGCAGCCCGTCTCTTGGGACAGGAGACGAAGCTTTCTTT. It encodes CASSPSLGTGDEAFF.

This chain uses TRBV4-1 with TRBJ2-3; TRBD1 agrees at 7 bases. Germline V gene data show CDR1 as MGHRA and CDR2 as YSYEKL. The V segment lost 3 bases and the J segment 2 bases; nucleotides outside the gene matches: 11. The CDR3 contains 17 residues. The CDR3 is CASSQAGQVTPTDTQYF. DNA of the CDR3: TGCGCCAGCAGCCAGGCAGGACAGGTCACTCCCACAGATACGCAGTATTTT.

V gene TRBV5-4 combines with J gene TRBJ2-1; tentatively, D is TRBD2 (5 bases). This CDR3 is 16 amino acids long. With 3 bases removed from V and 0 bases from J, the gap between germline ends came to 13 bases. Per germline, CDR1 SGHNT and CDR2 YYREEE (reference sequence). The CDR3 DNA follows: TGTGCCAGCAGCTGGGGATCAGCGGCCTCCTACAATGAGCAGTTCTTC. Residues: CASSWGSAASYNEQFF.

The chain couples TRBV28 to TRBJ1-2; maybe TRBD1 (6 bases). V was clipped by 2 bases and J by 3 bases, with 13 bases between them. The germline gives CDR1 MDHEN, CDR2 SYDVKM. CDR3 length equals 15 residues. CDR3 coding DNA: TGTGCCAGCAGTTTAAGGGGGGGACCGGACTATGGCTACACCTTC. As protein: CASSLRGGPDYGYTF.